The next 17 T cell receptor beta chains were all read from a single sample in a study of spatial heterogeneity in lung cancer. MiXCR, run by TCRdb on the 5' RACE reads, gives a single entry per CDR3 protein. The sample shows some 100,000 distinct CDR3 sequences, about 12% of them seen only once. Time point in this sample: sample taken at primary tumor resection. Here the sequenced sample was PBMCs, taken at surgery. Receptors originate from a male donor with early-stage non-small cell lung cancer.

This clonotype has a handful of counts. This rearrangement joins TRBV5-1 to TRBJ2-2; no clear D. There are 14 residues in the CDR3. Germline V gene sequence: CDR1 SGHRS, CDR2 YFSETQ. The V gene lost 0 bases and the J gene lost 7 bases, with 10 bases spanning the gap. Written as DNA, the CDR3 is TGCGCCAGCAGCTTGGAAACCTCGGGCGGGGAGCTGTTTTTT. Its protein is CASSLETSGGELFF.

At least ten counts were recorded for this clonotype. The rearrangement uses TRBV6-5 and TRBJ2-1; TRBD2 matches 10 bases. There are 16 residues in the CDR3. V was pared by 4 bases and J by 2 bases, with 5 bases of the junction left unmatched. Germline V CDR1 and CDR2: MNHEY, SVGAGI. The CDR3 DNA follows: TGTGCCAGCAGTTGGGAAGGGACTAGCGCCTACAATGAGCAGTTCTTC. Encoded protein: CASSWEGTSAYNEQFF.

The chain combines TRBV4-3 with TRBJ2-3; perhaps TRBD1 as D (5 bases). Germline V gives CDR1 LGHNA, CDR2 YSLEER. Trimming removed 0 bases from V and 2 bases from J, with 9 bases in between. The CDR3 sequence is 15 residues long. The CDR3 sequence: CASSQEGAITDTQYF. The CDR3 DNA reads TGCGCCAGCAGCCAAGAAGGGGCGATCACAGATACGCAGTATTTT.

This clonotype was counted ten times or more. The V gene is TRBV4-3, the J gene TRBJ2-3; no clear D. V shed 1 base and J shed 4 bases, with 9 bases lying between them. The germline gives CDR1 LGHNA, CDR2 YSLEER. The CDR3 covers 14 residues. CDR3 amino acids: CASSQVTLADTQYF. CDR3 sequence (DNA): TGCGCCAGCAGCCAAGTGACTCTGGCAGATACGCAGTATTTT.

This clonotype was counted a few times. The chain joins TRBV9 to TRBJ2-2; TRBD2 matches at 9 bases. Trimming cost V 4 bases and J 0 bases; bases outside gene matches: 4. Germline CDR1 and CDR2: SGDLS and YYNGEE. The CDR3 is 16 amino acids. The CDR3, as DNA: TGTGCCAGCAGCTTGGGACTAGCCGCGAACACCGGGGAGCTGTTTTTT. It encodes CASSLGLAANTGELFF.

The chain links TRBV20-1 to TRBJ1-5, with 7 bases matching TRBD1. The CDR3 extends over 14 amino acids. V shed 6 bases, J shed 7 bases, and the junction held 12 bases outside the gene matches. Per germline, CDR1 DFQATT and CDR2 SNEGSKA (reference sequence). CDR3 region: CSAPGAGGKQPQHF. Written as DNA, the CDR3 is TGCAGTGCACCAGGCGCAGGGGGGAAGCAGCCCCAGCATTTT.

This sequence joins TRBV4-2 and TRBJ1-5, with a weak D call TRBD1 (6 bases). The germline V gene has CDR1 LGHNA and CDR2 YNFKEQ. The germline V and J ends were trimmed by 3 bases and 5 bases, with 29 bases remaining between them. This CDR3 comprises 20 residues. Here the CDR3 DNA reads TGTGCCAGCAGCCAGGGAACAGGGTGGGTAACCAACGGGGGCGATCAGCCCCAGCATTTT. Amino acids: CASSQGTGWVTNGGDQPQHF.

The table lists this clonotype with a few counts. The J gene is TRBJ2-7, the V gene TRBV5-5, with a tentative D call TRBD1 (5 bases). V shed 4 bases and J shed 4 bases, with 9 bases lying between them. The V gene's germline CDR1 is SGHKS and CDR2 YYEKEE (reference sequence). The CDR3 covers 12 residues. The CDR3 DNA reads TGTGCCAGCAGCCGGACAACATACGAGCAGTACTTC. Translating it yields CASSRTTYEQYF.

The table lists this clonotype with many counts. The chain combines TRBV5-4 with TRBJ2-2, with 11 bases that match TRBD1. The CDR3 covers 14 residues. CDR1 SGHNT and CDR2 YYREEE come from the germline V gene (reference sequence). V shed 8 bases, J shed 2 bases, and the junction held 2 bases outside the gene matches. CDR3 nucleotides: TGTGCCAGGGGGACAGGGGGAAACACCGGGGAGCTGTTTTTT. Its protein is CARGTGGNTGELFF.

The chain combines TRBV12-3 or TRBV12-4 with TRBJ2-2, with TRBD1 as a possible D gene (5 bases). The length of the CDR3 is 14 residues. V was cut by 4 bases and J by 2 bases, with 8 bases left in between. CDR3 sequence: CASSSQGNTGELFF. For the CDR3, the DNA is TGTGCCAGCAGTTCCCAGGGAAACACCGGGGAGCTGTTTTTT.

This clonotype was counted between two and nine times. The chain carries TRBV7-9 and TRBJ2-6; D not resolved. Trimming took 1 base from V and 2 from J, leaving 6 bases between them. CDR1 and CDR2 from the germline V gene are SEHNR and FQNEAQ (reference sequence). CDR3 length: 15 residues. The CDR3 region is CASSLGSPGANVLTF. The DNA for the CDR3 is TGTGCCAGCAGCTTAGGCTCTCCTGGGGCCAACGTCCTGACTTTC.

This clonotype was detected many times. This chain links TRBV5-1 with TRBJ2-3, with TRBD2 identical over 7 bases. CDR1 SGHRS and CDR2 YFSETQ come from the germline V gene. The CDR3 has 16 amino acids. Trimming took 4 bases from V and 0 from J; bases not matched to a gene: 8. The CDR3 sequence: CASSRRAGWSTDTQYF. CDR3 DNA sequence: TGCGCCAGCAGCCGACGAGCGGGATGGAGCACAGATACGCAGTATTTT.

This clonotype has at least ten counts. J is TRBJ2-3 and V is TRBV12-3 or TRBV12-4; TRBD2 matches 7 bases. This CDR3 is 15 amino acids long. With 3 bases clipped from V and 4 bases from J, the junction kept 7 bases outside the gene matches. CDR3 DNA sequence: TGTGCCAGCAGTTTGACCAGCGGGATAGCAGATACGCAGTATTTT. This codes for CASSLTSGIADTQYF.

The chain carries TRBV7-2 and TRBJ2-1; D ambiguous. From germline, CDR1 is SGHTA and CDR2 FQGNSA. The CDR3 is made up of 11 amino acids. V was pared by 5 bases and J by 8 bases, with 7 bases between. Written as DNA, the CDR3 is TGTGCCAGCAGCCGTACCTATGAGCAGTTCTTC. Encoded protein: CASSRTYEQFF.

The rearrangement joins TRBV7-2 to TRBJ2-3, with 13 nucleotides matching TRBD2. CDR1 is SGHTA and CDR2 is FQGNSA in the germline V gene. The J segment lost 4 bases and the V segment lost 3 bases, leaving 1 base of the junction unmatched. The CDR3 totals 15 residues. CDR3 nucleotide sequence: TGTGCCAGCAGCTTGACTAGCGGGAGGCCAGATACGCAGTATTTT. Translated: CASSLTSGRPDTQYF.

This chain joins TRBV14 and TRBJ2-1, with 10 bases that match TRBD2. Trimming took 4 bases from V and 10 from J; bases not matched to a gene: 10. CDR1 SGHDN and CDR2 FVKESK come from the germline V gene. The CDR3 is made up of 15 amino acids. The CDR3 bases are TGTGCCAGCAGCCTTCTAGCGGGAGTCGTTACCGAGCAGTTCTTC. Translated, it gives CASSLLAGVVTEQFF. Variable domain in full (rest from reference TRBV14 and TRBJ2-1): EAGVTQFPSHSVIEKGQTVTLRCDPISGHDNLYWYRRVMGKEIKFLLHFVKESKQDESGMPNNRFLAERTGGTYSTLKVQPAELEDSGVYFCASSLLAGVVTEQFFGPGTRLTVL.

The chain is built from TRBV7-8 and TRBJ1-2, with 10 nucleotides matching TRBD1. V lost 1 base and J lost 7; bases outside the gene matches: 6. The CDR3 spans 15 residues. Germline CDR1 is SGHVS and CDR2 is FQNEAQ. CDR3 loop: CASSLVLRDRGGYTF. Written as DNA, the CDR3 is TGTGCCAGCAGCTTAGTCCTCCGGGACAGGGGTGGCTACACCTTC.